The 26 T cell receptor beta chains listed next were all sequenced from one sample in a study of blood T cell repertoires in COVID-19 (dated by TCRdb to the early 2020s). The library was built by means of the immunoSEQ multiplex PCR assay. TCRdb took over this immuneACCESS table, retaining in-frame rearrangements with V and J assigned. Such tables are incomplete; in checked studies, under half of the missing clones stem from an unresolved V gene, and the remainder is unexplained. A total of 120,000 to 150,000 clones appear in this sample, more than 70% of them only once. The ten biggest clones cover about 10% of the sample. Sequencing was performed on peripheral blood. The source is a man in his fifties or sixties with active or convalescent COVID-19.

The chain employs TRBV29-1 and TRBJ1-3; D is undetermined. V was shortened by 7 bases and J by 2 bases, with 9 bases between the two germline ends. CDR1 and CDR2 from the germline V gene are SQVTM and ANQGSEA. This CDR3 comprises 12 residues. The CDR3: CSGQEAGNTIYF. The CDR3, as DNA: TGCAGCGGCCAGGAGGCTGGAAACACCATATATTTT. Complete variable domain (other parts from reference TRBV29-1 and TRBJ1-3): SAVISQKPSRDICQRGTSLTIQCQVDSQVTMMFWYRQQPGQSLTLIATANQGSEATYESGFVIDKFPISRPNLTFSTLTVSNMSPEDSSIYLCSGQEAGNTIYFGEGSWLTVV.

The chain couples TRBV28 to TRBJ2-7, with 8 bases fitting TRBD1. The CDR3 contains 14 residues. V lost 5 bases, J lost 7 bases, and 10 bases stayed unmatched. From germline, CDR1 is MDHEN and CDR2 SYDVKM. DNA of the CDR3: TGTGCCAGCAGTGTCCTACAGGGGGTAGGGGAGCAGTACTTC. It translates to CASSVLQGVGEQYF.

CDR3 in DNA: TGTGCCACCAGTGACAGGGGGTCCTACGAGCAGTACTTC. It specifies CATSDRGSYEQYF. The chain is built from TRBV24-1 and TRBJ2-7; 7 bases line up with TRBD1. Trimming cost V 4 bases and J 1 base; bases outside gene matches: 0. The CDR3 runs to 13 residues. The germline CDR1 and CDR2 sequences are KGHDR and SFDVKD.

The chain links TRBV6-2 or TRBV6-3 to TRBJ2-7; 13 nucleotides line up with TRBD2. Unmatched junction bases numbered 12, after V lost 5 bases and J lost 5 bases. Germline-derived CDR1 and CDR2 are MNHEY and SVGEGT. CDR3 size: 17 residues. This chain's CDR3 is CASSNPGLAGRPHEQYF. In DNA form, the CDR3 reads TGTGCCAGCAGTAACCCGGGACTAGCGGGGCGCCCCCACGAGCAGTACTTC.

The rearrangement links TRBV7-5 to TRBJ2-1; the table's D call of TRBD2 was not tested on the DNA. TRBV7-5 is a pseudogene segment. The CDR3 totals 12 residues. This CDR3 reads CARSPLLAGRVF. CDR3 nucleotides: TGTGCCAGAAGCCCCCTCTTAGCGGGACGGGTCTTC.

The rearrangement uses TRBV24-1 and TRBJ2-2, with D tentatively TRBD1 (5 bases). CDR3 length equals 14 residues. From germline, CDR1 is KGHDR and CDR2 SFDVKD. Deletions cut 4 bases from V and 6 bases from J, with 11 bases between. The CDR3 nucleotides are TGTGCCACCAGTGACCCAGGGCCCCCCGGGGAGCTGTTTTTT. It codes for CATSDPGPPGELFF.

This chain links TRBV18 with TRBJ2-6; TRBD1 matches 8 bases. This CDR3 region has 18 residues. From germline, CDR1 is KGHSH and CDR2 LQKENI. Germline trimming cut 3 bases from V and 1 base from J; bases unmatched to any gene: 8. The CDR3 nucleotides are TGTGCCAGCTCACCGAACAGGGGGTTGACGTCTGGGGCCAACGTCCTGACTTTC. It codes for CASSPNRGLTSGANVLTF.

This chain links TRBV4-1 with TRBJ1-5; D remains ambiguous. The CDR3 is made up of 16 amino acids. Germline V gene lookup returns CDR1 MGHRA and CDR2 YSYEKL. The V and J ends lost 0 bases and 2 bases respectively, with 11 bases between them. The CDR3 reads CASSQEIRSRNQPQHF. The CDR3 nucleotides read TGCGCCAGCAGCCAAGAGATTCGTAGTCGCAATCAGCCCCAGCATTTT.

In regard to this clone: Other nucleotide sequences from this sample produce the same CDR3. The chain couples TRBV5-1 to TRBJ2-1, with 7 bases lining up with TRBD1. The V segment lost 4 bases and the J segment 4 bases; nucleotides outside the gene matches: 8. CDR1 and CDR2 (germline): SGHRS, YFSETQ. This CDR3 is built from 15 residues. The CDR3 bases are TGCGCCAGCAGCCTCCGGGACAGCTCTTACAATGAGCAGTTCTTC. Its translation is CASSLRDSSYNEQFF.

The CDR3 sequence is CASSLAGNTGELFF. Written as DNA, the CDR3 is TGTGCCAGCAGTCTAGCGGGTAACACCGGGGAGCTGTTTTTT. The rearrangement joins TRBV28 to TRBJ2-2; 8 bases align to TRBD2. Germline V gene sequence: CDR1 MDHEN, CDR2 SYDVKM. Trimming cost V 5 bases and J 2 bases; bases outside gene matches: 1. The CDR3 consists of 14 residues.

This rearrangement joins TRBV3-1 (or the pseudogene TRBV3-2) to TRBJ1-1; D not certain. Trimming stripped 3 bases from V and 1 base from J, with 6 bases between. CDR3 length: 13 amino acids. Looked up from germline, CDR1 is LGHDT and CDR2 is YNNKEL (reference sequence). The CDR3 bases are TGTGCCAGCAGCCAGACACAGAACACTGAAGCTTTCTTT. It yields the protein CASSQTQNTEAFF.

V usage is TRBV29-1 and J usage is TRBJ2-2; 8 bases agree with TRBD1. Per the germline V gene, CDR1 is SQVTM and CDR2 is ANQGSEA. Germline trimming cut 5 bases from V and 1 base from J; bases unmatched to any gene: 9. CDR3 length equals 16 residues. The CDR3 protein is CSVKLYGTGNTGELFF. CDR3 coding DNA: TGCAGCGTTAAACTATACGGGACAGGGAACACCGGGGAGCTGTTTTTT.

The CDR3, as DNA: TGTGCCAGCAGCGCAAAAATAAGACAGAGAGTGAACTATGGCTACACCTTC. It specifies CASSAKIRQRVNYGYTF. The rearrangement links TRBV6-2 or TRBV6-3 to TRBJ1-2, with D possibly TRBD1 on 5 matching bases. Per the germline V gene, CDR1 is MNHEY and CDR2 is SVGEGT. Between the trimmed V and J ends, which lost 6 bases and 2 bases, there was a span of 22 bases. CDR3 size: 17 residues.

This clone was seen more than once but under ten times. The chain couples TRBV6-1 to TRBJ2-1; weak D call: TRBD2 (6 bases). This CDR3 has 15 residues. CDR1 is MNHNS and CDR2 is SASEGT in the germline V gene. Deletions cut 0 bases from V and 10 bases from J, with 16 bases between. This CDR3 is CASSEAEASVHEQFF. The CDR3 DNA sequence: TGTGCCAGCAGTGAAGCGGAGGCTAGCGTACACGAGCAGTTCTTC.

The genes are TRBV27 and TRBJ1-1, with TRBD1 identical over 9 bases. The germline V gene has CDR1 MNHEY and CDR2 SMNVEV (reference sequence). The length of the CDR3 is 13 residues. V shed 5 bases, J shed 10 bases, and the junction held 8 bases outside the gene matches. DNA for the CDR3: TGTGCCAGCAGTGGCGGACAGGGGAAAGGAGCTTTCTTT. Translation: CASSGGQGKGAFF.

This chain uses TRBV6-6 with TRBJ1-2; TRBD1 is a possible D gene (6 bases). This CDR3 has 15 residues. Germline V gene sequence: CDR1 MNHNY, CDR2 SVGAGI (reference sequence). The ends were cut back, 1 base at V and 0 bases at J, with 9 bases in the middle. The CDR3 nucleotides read TGTGCCAGCAGTTACTGGACAGAAGCTAACTATGGCTACACCTTC. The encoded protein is CASSYWTEANYGYTF.

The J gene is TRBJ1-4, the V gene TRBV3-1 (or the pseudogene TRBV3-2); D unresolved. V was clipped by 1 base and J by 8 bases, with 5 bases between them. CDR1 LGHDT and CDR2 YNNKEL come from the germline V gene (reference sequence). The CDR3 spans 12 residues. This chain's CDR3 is CASSQGKEKLFF. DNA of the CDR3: TGTGCCAGCAGCCAAGGTAAAGAAAAACTGTTTTTT.

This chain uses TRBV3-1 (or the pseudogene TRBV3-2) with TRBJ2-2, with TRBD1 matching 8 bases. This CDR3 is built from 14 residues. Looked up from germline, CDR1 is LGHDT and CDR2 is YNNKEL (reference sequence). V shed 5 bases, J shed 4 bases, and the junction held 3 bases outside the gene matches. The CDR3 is CASSSGGGTGELFF. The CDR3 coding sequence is TGTGCCAGCAGCTCAGGGGGCGGCACCGGGGAGCTGTTTTTT.

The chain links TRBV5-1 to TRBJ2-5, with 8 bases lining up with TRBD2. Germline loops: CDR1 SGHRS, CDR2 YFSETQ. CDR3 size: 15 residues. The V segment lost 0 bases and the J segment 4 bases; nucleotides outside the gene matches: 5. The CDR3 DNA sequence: TGCGCCAGCAGCTTGGGGGGACTAGTCCCAGAGACCCAGTACTTC. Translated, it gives CASSLGGLVPETQYF. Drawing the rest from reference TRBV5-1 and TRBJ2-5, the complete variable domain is KAGVTQTPRYLIKTRGQQVTLSCSPISGHRSVSWYQQTPGQGLQFLFEYFSETQRNKGNFPGRFSGRQFSNSRSEMNVSTLELGDSALYLCASSLGGLVPETQYFGPGTRLLVL.

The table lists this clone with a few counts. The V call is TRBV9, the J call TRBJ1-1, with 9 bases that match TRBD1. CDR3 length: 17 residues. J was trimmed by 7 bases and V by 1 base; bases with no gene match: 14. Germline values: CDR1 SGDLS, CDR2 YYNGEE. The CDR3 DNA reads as TGTGCCAGCAGCGTATTGAGTCGGGGGACAGGGTACGGTGAAGCTTTCTTT. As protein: CASSVLSRGTGYGEAFF.

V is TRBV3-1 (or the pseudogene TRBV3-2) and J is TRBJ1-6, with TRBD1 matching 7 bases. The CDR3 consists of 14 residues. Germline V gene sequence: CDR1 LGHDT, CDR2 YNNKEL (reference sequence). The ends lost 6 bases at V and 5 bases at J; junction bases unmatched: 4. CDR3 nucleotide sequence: TGTGCCAGCAGTCCGGGACAGAATAATTCACCCCTCCACTTT. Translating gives CASSPGQNNSPLHF.

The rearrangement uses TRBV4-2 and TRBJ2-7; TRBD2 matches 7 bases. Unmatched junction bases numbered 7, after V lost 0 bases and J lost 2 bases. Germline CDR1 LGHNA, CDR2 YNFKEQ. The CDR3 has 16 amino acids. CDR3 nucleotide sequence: TGTGCCAGCAGCCAAGATTACAGCGGGATACCCTACGAGCAGTACTTC. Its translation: CASSQDYSGIPYEQYF.

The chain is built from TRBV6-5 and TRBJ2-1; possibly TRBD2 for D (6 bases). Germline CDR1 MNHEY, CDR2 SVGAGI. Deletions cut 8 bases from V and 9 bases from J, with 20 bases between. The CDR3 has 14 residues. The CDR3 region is CASGRLGGRSEQFF. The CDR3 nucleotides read TGTGCCAGCGGCCGCCTCGGGGGTAGGAGTGAGCAGTTCTTC.

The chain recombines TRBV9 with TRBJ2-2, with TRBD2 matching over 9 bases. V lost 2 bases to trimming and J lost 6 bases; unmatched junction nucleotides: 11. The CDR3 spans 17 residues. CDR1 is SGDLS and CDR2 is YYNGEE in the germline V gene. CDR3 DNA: TGTGCCAGCAGCGTTTTGCCGCGGGAGGGCCCGGCCGGGGAGCTGTTTTTT. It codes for CASSVLPREGPAGELFF.

The CDR3 nucleotides read TGTGCCAGCAGCATTAGTTACGCTCCCTACGAGCAGTACTTC. Encoded protein: CASSISYAPYEQYF. This chain connects TRBV28 to TRBJ2-7; no reliable D call. Between the trimmed V and J ends, which lost 6 bases and 2 bases, there was a span of 14 bases. Germline CDR1 and CDR2: MDHEN and SYDVKM. The CDR3 has 14 amino acids.

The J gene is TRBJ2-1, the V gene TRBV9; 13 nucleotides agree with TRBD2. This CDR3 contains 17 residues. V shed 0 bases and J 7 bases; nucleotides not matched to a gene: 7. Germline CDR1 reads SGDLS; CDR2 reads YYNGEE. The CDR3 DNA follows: TGTGCCAGCAGCGTAGCTGGGGGACTAGCGGGAAAAAATGAGCAGTTCTTC. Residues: CASSVAGGLAGKNEQFF.